This paragraph covers one TCR beta chain sequence. Its antigen remains unknown. The V end was cut by 7 bases, the J end by 2 bases, with 15 bases between. Germline-derived CDR1 and CDR2 are MNHNS and SASEGT. The CDR3 has 15 amino acids. Time point here: baseline, week 1 (first vaccination visit). The treatment: pre-vaccination baseline after standard-of-care therapy. Tumors from donors were new WHO grade 3 or 4 IDH1-mutant astrocytomas with ATRX loss. Repertoires were generated with immunoSEQ multiplex PCR, while TCRdb's copy carries only in-frame clones and drops some. The sample yields tens of thousands of clones, around 90% seen once. The data belong to a study of a mutant IDH1 vaccine in newly diagnosed glioma. About the study: Most patients had received both radiotherapy and temozolomide, the prior options being radiotherapy, temozolomide, or both. General study results and limits: The authors found pseudoprogression apparently unrelated to changes in top peripheral T cell clonotypes.

This receptor was obtained from a man between 18 and 29 years old with glioma. This specimen consisted of PBMCs, obtained from a glioma patient treated with radiotherapy, temozolomide or both. The rearrangement uses TRBV6-1 and TRBJ1-5; a possible D gene is TRBD1 (5 bases). This chain's CDR3 is CASTWGLDGNQPQHF. Here the CDR3 DNA reads TGTGCCAGCACATGGGGGTTGGATGGCAATCAGCCCCAGCATTTT.